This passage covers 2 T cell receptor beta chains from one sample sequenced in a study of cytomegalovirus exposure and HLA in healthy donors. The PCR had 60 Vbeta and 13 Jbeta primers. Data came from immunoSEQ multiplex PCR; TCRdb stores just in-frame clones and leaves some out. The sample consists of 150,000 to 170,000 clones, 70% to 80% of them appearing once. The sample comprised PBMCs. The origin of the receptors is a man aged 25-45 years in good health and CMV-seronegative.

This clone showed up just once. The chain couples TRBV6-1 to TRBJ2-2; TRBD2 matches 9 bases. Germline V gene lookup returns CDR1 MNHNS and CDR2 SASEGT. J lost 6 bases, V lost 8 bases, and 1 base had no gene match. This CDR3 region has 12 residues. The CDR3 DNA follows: TGTGCCAGCGCGGGGGGGGCCGGGGAGCTGTTTTTT. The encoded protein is CASAGGAGELFF.

CDR3 protein: CASSRDSGGTEAFF. The CDR3 DNA reads as TGTGCCAGCAGTCGGGACAGCGGGGGCACTGAAGCTTTCTTT. The rearrangement uses TRBV2 and TRBJ1-1; 7 bases are shared with TRBD1. Trimming cost V 5 bases and J 4 bases; bases outside gene matches: 7. This CDR3 is built from 14 residues. Germline V CDR1 and CDR2: SNHLY, FYNNEI.